A selection of T cell receptor beta chains follows, all from one sample in a study of PD-1 blockade in classical Hodgkin lymphoma. Sequenced by immunoSEQ multiplex PCR; TCRdb stores in-frame clones only, minus some. The table includes 25,000 to 30,000 clones, around 80% detected once. Sample: peripheral blood mononuclear cells (PBMCs), taken before the fourth cycle of nivolumab. The receptors come from a human donor with classical Hodgkin lymphoma. Both conserved end residues are part of each CDR3. Each record gives: CDR3 protein, CDR3 DNA, D gene, V gene, J gene, clone size. The D gene is left open where the match is weak. Clone size is shown for a subset of rows, as once, few, many or a class of expanded clone.

CDR3 protein: CASSLIVNTEAFF
CDR3 DNA: TGTGCCAGCAGCCTGATCGTGAACACTGAAGCTTTCTTT
D gene: .
V gene: TRBV2
J gene: TRBJ1-1
clone size: few

CDR3 protein: CASSLTVGEKLFF
CDR3 DNA: TGTGCCAGCAGCCTTACCGTCGGGGAAAAACTGTTTTTT
D gene: .
V gene: TRBV7-7
J gene: TRBJ1-4
clone size: .

CDR3 protein: CASSQDRYNEQFF
CDR3 DNA: TGTGCCAGCAGTCAAGACAGGTACAATGAGCAGTTCTTC
D gene: .
V gene: TRBV6-6
J gene: TRBJ2-1
clone size: .

CDR3 protein: CASSQAKGDPYEQYF
CDR3 DNA: TGTGCCAGCAGCCAAGCCAAAGGGGACCCCTACGAGCAGTACTTC
D gene: .
V gene: TRBV4-2
J gene: TRBJ2-7
clone size: .

CDR3 protein: CASSARQRYQETQYF
CDR3 DNA: TGTGCCAGCTCAGCTCGGCAGAGGTACCAAGAGACCCAGTACTTC
D gene: .
V gene: TRBV18
J gene: TRBJ2-5
clone size: .

CDR3 protein: CASSLPGTGVNEQFF
CDR3 DNA: TGTGCCAGCAGTTTACCCGGGACAGGGGTTAATGAGCAGTTCTTC
D gene: TRBD1
V gene: TRBV28
J gene: TRBJ2-1
clone size: once

CDR3 protein: CASSPSGRALETQYF
CDR3 DNA: TGTGCCAGCAGTCCTAGCGGGAGGGCCTTGGAGACCCAGTACTTC
D gene: TRBD2
V gene: TRBV6-1
J gene: TRBJ2-5
clone size: .

CDR3 protein: CASRGQGRHEQYF
CDR3 DNA: TGTGCCAGCAGAGGACAGGGGAGACACGAGCAGTACTTC
D gene: TRBD1
V gene: TRBV28
J gene: TRBJ2-7
clone size: .

CDR3 protein: CASSQVMNTEAFF
CDR3 DNA: TGTGCCAGCAGCCAAGTGATGAACACTGAAGCTTTCTTT
D gene: .
V gene: TRBV14
J gene: TRBJ1-1
clone size: few

CDR3 protein: CAWSVNGNTEAFF
CDR3 DNA: TGTGCCTGGAGTGTAAACGGGAACACTGAAGCTTTCTTT
D gene: .
V gene: TRBV30
J gene: TRBJ1-1
clone size: few

CDR3 protein: CASSFRYTSGTGELFF
CDR3 DNA: TGTGCCAGCAGCTTTAGATATACTAGCGGAACCGGGGAGCTGTTTTTT
D gene: TRBD2
V gene: TRBV5-4
J gene: TRBJ2-2
clone size: .

CDR3 protein: CASSPGLASPPLRGGSYNEQFF
CDR3 DNA: TGTGCCAGCAGCCCGGGACTAGCGTCCCCCCCCCTCCGAGGGGGCTCCTACAATGAGCAGTTCTTC
D gene: TRBD2
V gene: TRBV14
J gene: TRBJ2-1
clone size: .

CDR3 protein: CASSLGQGDSEKLFF
CDR3 DNA: TGTGCCAGCAGCTTAGGACAGGGGGATAGTGAAAAACTGTTTTTT
D gene: TRBD1
V gene: TRBV7-9
J gene: TRBJ1-4
clone size: few

CDR3 protein: CASRPGVWTGELFF
CDR3 DNA: TGTGCCAGCAGACCGGGAGTATGGACCGGGGAGCTGTTTTTT
D gene: .
V gene: TRBV14
J gene: TRBJ2-2
clone size: .

CDR3 protein: CASSEEGTGREQYF
CDR3 DNA: TGTGCCAGCAGTGAAGAAGGGACGGGCCGGGAGCAGTACTTC
D gene: .
V gene: TRBV6-1
J gene: TRBJ2-7
clone size: few

CDR3 protein: CASSRASRETQYF
CDR3 DNA: TGTGCCAGCAGCAGGGCATCCCGGGAGACCCAGTACTTC
D gene: .
V gene: TRBV6-1
J gene: TRBJ2-5
clone size: .

CDR3 protein: CASSLNSPTNEKLFF
CDR3 DNA: TGTGCCAGCTCACTGAACTCTCCAACTAATGAAAAACTGTTTTTT
D gene: .
V gene: TRBV18
J gene: TRBJ1-4
clone size: once

CDR3 protein: CASSVTFWDTQYF
CDR3 DNA: TGTGCCAGCAGTGTCACCTTCTGGGATACGCAGTATTTT
D gene: .
V gene: TRBV27
J gene: TRBJ2-3
clone size: .

CDR3 protein: CASRRGLANTGELFF
CDR3 DNA: TGTGCCAGCAGGAGGGGACTCGCGAACACCGGGGAGCTGTTTTTT
D gene: .
V gene: TRBV27
J gene: TRBJ2-2
clone size: .

CDR3 protein: CASSLRQGAIDEQFF
CDR3 DNA: TGTGCCAGTAGTCTACGACAGGGGGCTATCGATGAGCAGTTCTTC
D gene: TRBD1
V gene: TRBV19
J gene: TRBJ2-1
clone size: .

CDR3 protein: CASSDPGLRNTGELFF
CDR3 DNA: TGTGCCAGCAGTGACCCGGGACTCCGGAACACCGGGGAGCTGTTTTTT
D gene: .
V gene: TRBV28
J gene: TRBJ2-2
clone size: .

CDR3 protein: CASRPGTSTGELFF
CDR3 DNA: TGTGCCAGCAGACCCGGGACTAGCACCGGGGAGCTGTTTTTT
D gene: TRBD2
V gene: TRBV7-9
J gene: TRBJ2-2
clone size: .

CDR3 protein: CASRLARLSYNEQFF
CDR3 DNA: TGTGCCAGCAGATTAGCGAGATTATCCTACAATGAGCAGTTCTTC
D gene: .
V gene: TRBV6-5
J gene: TRBJ2-1
clone size: few